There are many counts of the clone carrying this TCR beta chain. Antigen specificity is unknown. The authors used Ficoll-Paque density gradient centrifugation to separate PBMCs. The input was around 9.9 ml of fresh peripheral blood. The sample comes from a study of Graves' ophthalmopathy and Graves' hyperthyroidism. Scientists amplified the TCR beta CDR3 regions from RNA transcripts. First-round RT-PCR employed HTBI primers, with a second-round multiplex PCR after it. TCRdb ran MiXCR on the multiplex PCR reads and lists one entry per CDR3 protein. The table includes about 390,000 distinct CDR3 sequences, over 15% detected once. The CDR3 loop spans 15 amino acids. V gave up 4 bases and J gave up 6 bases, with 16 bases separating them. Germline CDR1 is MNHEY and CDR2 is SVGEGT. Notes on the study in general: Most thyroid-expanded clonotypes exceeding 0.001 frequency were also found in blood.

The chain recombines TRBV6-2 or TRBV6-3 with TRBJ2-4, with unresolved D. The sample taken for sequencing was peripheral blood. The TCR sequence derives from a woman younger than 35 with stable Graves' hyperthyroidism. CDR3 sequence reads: CASSFLDPTVNIQYF. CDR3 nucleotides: TGTGCCAGCAGTTTTTTGGACCCAACAGTAAACATTCAGTACTTC.